The 16 T cell receptor beta chains listed next were all sequenced from one sample in a study of T cells in Graves' hyperthyroidism and ophthalmopathy. Amplified regions were TCR beta CDR3 sequences from RNA transcripts. First-round RT-PCR with HTBI primers amplified the TCR CDR3 region. From the multiplex PCR reads, TCRdb called clonotypes with MiXCR, one entry per CDR3 protein. This sample has hundreds of thousands of distinct CDR3 sequences, with around 15% found just once. Sequenced material: blood. These TCRs come from a woman aged 18 to 35 with Graves' hyperthyroidism.

The genes are TRBV6-2 or TRBV6-3 and TRBJ2-2, with D maybe TRBD1 (5 bases). Germline assignment: CDR1 MNHEY and CDR2 SVGEGT. The CDR3 spans 20 residues. Trimming removed 8 bases at V and 3 bases at J, with 31 bases between. In DNA, the CDR3 is TGTGCCAGCTCACCACCAATCGGGTCCCGACAAGGGGCCTACACCGGGGAGCTGTTTTTT. Translated, it gives CASSPPIGSRQGAYTGELFF.

The sample holds many counts of this clonotype. The genes are TRBV28 and TRBJ2-7; 12 nucleotides agree with TRBD1. The V gene's germline CDR1 is MDHEN and CDR2 SYDVKM. Trimming at V came to 2 bases and at J to 5 bases, leaving 1 base not matched to a gene. The length of the CDR3 is 14 residues. The CDR3 is CASSLGTGGHEQYF. The CDR3 DNA reads TGTGCCAGCAGTTTAGGGACAGGGGGCCACGAGCAGTACTTC.

This clonotype was seen at least ten times. The rearrangement joins TRBV3-1 to TRBJ2-1, with D perhaps TRBD2 (5 bases). Germline V gene sequence: CDR1 LGHDT, CDR2 YNNKEL (reference sequence). Trimming took off 2 bases at V and 3 bases at J, with 14 bases between the two ends. CDR3 length equals 16 residues. The CDR3 DNA reads TGTGCCAGCAGCCAACCTAAAGGGAGCGGCTACAATGAGCAGTTCTTC. It encodes CASSQPKGSGYNEQFF.

The chain combines TRBV19 with TRBJ1-5; 7 bases agree with TRBD1. The germline V gene has CDR1 LNHDA and CDR2 SQIVND (reference sequence). J lost 9 bases, V lost 3 bases, and 5 bases had no gene match. The CDR3 extends over 13 amino acids. CDR3 DNA: TGTGCCAGTAGTATCTCCCAGGGGGGGCCCCAGCATTTT. Translated, it gives CASSISQGGPQHF.

This clonotype was recorded a few times. This chain links TRBV12-3 or TRBV12-4 with TRBJ2-1; weak D call: TRBD1 (5 bases). The CDR3 sequence is 14 residues long. The V end lost 2 bases, the J end lost 15 bases, and 20 bases lay between the germline ends. In DNA form, the CDR3 reads TGTGCCAGCAGTTTAAAGGGGCTCGCGACCCACCCGTTCTTC. Translated: CASSLKGLATHPFF.

This rearrangement joins TRBV9 to TRBJ1-2, with D hard to call. V was cut by 2 bases and J by 4 bases, with 18 bases left in between. CDR1 is SGDLS and CDR2 is YYNGEE in the germline V gene. The CDR3 has 16 amino acids. CDR3 loop: CASSVSTSSGRYGYTF. CDR3 coding DNA: TGTGCCAGCAGCGTCTCAACTTCATCAGGTCGCTATGGCTACACCTTC.

This clonotype was found a few times. The V gene is TRBV28, the J gene TRBJ2-4; D possibly corresponds to TRBD1 (6 bases). Germline CDR1 is MDHEN and CDR2 is SYDVKM. CDR3 size: 16 residues. V gave up 6 bases and J gave up 0 bases, with 15 bases separating them. The chain's CDR3 is CASSNQGHEAKNIQYF. Here the CDR3 DNA reads TGTGCCAGCAGCAATCAGGGACACGAAGCCAAAAACATTCAGTACTTC. The whole variable domain, filled in from reference TRBV28 and TRBJ2-4, reads DVKVTQSSRYLVKRTGEKVFLECVQDMDHENMFWYRQDPGLGLRLIYFSYDVKMKEKGDIPEGYSVSREKKERFSLILESASTNQTSMYLCASSNQGHEAKNIQYFGAGTRLSVL.

This clonotype has a count of ten or more. The V call is TRBV11-2, the J call TRBJ1-1, with D possibly matching TRBD1 (6 bases). The CDR3 runs 13 residues. Germline V gives CDR1 SGHAT, CDR2 FQNNGV. V was trimmed by 5 bases and J by 3 bases, leaving 10 bases between them. The CDR3 protein is CASSLNRDTEAFF. The CDR3 DNA sequence: TGTGCCAGCAGCCTCAACAGGGACACTGAAGCTTTCTTT.

The chain employs TRBV13 and TRBJ2-3, with TRBD2 matching 13 bases. Losses at the gene ends were 4 bases for V and 3 bases for J; bases not matched to a gene: 4. There are 16 residues in the CDR3. Germline V CDR1 and CDR2: PRHDT, FYEKMQ (reference sequence). The CDR3: CASSSWTSGRTDTQYF. DNA of the CDR3: TGTGCCAGCAGCTCCTGGACTAGCGGGAGAACAGATACGCAGTATTTT.

This clonotype was counted only a few times. The chain is built from TRBV6-1 and TRBJ2-1, with 7 bases identical to TRBD2. The CDR3 totals 15 residues. CDR1 and CDR2 (germline): MNHNS, SASEGT. V shed 4 bases and J 4 bases; nucleotides not matched to a gene: 7. In nucleotides, the CDR3 is TGTGCCAGCAGTGTGGGCGGGAGTGATTACAATGAGCAGTTCTTC. It yields the protein CASSVGGSDYNEQFF.

In its sample, this clonotype was seen many times. The rearrangement links TRBV11-3 to TRBJ1-5, with 9 bases matching TRBD1. CDR3 size: 20 residues. The germline gives CDR1 SGHNT, CDR2 YENEEA. The junction had 14 bases not matched to a gene; V was cut back by 0 bases and J by 2 bases. The chain's CDR3 is CASSLDLMTLGQGGNQPQHF. CDR3 nucleotide sequence: TGTGCCAGCAGCTTAGACCTCATGACGCTGGGACAGGGTGGCAATCAGCCCCAGCATTTT.

This clonotype has a count of ten or more. The V and J genes are TRBV7-9 and TRBJ2-3; the match to TRBD1 covers 9 bases. Germline V gene sequence: CDR1 SEHNR, CDR2 FQNEAQ (reference sequence). Trimming took 5 bases from V and 0 from J; bases not matched to a gene: 3. The CDR3 contains 15 residues. CDR3 protein: CASSKGQGSTDTQYF. DNA of the CDR3: TGTGCCAGCAGCAAGGGACAGGGTAGCACAGATACGCAGTATTTT.

The table lists this clonotype with a few counts. The CDR3 bases are TGTGCCAGCACCTACGACAGTTCAGATACGCAGTATTTT. It is translated as CASTYDSSDTQYF. This rearrangement joins TRBV6-2 or TRBV6-3 to TRBJ2-3; TRBD1 is a possible D gene (5 bases). V was cut by 7 bases and J by 4 bases, with 12 bases left in between. CDR3 length: 13 residues. Germline values: CDR1 MNHEY, CDR2 SVGEGT.

V usage is TRBV6-2 or TRBV6-3 and J usage is TRBJ1-5; D unresolved. Germline values: CDR1 MNHEY, CDR2 SVGEGT. The CDR3 is 16 residues long. V shed 6 bases and J shed 0 bases, with 15 bases lying between them. CDR3 residues: CASSRTRANSNQPQHF. The CDR3 DNA reads as TGTGCCAGCAGCCGAACTCGGGCAAATAGCAATCAGCCCCAGCATTTT.

This clonotype was seen more than once but under ten times. The J gene is TRBJ1-2, the V gene TRBV27; 10 positions agree with TRBD1. CDR1 is MNHEY, CDR2 SMNVEV, per germline (reference sequence). J gave up 3 bases and V 6 bases, and 7 bases lay outside the gene matches. This CDR3 is 15 amino acids long. The CDR3 here is CASRSDRGLYYGYTF. CDR3 coding DNA: TGTGCCAGCAGGTCTGACAGGGGGCTCTACTATGGCTACACCTTC.

The V call is TRBV7-3, the J call TRBJ2-1; 11 positions agree with TRBD2. This CDR3 is built from 19 residues. Looked up from germline, CDR1 is SGHTA and CDR2 is FQGTGA. V shed 1 base and J 2 bases; nucleotides not matched to a gene: 10. The CDR3 reads CASSLRAKLAGVTYNEQFF. The CDR3 bases are TGTGCCAGCAGCTTAAGGGCAAAACTAGCGGGAGTAACCTACAATGAGCAGTTCTTC.